The rows below give T cell receptor beta chains drawn from one sample of a study of T cell responses to AZD1222 COVID-19 vaccine. Libraries were prepared by immunoSEQ multiplex PCR; TCRdb keeps only in-frame clonotypes and omits some of them. The sample consists of some 130,000 clones, roughly 87% of them appearing once. The specimen was peripheral blood, collected on day 0 of AZD1222 vaccination. The receptors stem from an adult in good health. Both conserved end residues are trimmed from each CDR3. The D gene is left open where the match is weak.

len: 12
v_gene: TRBV6-5
d_gene: .
CDR3aa: ASRPQGAGNTIY

len: 11
v_gene: TRBV14
d_gene: .
CDR3aa: ASSQMSDTEAF

len: 13
v_gene: TRBV24-1
d_gene: .
CDR3aa: ATSDSGDPYNEQF

len: 12
v_gene: TRBV6-5
d_gene: .
CDR3aa: ASSSRGLAYGYT

len: 12
v_gene: TRBV7-2
d_gene: TRBD1
CDR3aa: ASSSQGDNSPLH

len: 13
v_gene: TRBV6-4
d_gene: .
CDR3aa: ASKTPLGFNSPLH

len: 12
v_gene: TRBV2
d_gene: .
CDR3aa: ASSPRGYGNTIY

len: 12
v_gene: TRBV30
d_gene: .
CDR3aa: AWSGQVGHYGYT

len: 12
v_gene: TRBV6-6
d_gene: .
CDR3aa: ASSYLPRGSPLH

len: 11
v_gene: TRBV9
d_gene: TRBD2
CDR3aa: ASSETSADTQY

len: 11
v_gene: TRBV5-1
d_gene: .
CDR3aa: ASSLRRAGELF

len: 14
v_gene: TRBV4-1
d_gene: TRBD2
CDR3aa: ASSQDRLAGLGEQY

len: 11
v_gene: TRBV6-1
d_gene: TRBD1
CDR3aa: ASSDRGVEKLF

len: 12
v_gene: TRBV4-1
d_gene: .
CDR3aa: ASSQTGPNSPLH

len: 17
v_gene: TRBV15
d_gene: TRBD1
CDR3aa: ATSRDGPGGRSGANVLT

len: 9
v_gene: TRBV9
d_gene: .
CDR3aa: ASGIFYGYT

len: 14
v_gene: TRBV11-1
d_gene: .
CDR3aa: ASSSYPGQPNTEAF

len: 13
v_gene: TRBV4-2
d_gene: .
CDR3aa: ASSQDSRGGQPQH

len: 13
v_gene: TRBV24-1
d_gene: .
CDR3aa: APSGHGGGNTEAF

len: 12
v_gene: TRBV24-1
d_gene: TRBD1
CDR3aa: ATSAPDRENGYT

len: 13
v_gene: TRBV7-3
d_gene: TRBD2
CDR3aa: ASSSIAGGYNEQF

len: 16
v_gene: TRBV7-9
d_gene: .
CDR3aa: ASSLGLRTDLWAYEQY

len: 15
v_gene: TRBV27
d_gene: .
CDR3aa: ASNLNRAPTHPNEQF

len: 13
v_gene: TRBV7-5
d_gene: .
CDR3aa: VRSLEDRVFNEQF

len: 14
v_gene: TRBV19
d_gene: TRBD2
CDR3aa: ASSGDFGGEADTQY

len: 14
v_gene: TRBV5-3
d_gene: .
CDR3aa: ARSFSEGPGNQPQH

len: 14
v_gene: TRBV19
d_gene: TRBD2
CDR3aa: ATSDSSGAGGDEQY

len: 13
v_gene: TRBV29-1
d_gene: TRBD2
CDR3aa: SVEGQRGGPDTQY